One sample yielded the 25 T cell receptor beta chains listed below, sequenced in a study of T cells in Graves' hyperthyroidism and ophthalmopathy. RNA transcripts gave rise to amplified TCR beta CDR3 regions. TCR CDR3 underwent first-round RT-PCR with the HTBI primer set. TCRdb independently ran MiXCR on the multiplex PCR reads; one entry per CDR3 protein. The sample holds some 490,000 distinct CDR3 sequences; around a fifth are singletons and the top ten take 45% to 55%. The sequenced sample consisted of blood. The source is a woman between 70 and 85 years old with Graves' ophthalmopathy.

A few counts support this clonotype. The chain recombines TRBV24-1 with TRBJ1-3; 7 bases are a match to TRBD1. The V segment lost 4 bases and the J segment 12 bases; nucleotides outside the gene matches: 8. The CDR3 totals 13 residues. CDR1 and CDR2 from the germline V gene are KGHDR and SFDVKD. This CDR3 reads CATSDSDRVGIYF. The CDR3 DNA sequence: TGTGCCACCAGTGACTCCGACAGGGTTGGCATATATTTT.

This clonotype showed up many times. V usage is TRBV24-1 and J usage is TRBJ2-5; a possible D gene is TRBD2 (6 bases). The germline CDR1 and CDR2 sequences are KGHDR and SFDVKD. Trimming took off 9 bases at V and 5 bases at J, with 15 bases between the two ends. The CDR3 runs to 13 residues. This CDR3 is CATWDLGQETQYF. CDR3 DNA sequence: TGTGCCACCTGGGACTTGGGGCAGGAGACCCAGTACTTC.

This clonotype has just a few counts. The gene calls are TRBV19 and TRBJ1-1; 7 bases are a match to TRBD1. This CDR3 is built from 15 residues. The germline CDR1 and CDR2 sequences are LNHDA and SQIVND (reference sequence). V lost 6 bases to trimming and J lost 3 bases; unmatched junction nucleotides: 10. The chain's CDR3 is CASRRQGRGDTEAFF. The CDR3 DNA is TGTGCCAGTAGGAGACAGGGTCGTGGGGACACTGAAGCTTTCTTT.

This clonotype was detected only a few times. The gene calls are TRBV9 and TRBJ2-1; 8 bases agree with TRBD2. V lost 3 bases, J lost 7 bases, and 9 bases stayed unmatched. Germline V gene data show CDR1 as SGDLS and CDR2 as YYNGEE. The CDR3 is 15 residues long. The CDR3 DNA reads TGTGCCAGCAGCGAATCACCGACTAGCGAGAATGAGCAGTTCTTC. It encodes CASSESPTSENEQFF.

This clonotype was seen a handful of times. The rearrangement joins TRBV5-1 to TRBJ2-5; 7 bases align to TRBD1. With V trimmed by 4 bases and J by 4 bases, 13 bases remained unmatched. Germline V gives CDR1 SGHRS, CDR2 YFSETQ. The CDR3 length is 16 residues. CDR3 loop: CASSPPTGTIGETQYF. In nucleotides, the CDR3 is TGCGCCAGCAGCCCTCCGACAGGGACAATCGGAGAGACCCAGTACTTC.

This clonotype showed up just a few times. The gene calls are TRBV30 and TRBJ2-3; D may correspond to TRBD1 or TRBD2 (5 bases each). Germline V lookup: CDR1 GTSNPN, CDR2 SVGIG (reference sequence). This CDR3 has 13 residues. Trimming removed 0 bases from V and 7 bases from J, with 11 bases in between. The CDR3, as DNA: TGTGCCTGGAGTGTACGGGGACCCAATACGCAGTATTTT. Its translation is CAWSVRGPNTQYF.

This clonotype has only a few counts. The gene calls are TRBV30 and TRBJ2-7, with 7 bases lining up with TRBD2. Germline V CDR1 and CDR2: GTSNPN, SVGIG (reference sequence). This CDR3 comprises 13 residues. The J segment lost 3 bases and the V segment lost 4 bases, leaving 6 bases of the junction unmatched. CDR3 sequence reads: CAWKKRDHYEQYF. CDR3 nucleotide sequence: TGTGCCTGGAAGAAGCGGGACCACTACGAGCAGTACTTC.

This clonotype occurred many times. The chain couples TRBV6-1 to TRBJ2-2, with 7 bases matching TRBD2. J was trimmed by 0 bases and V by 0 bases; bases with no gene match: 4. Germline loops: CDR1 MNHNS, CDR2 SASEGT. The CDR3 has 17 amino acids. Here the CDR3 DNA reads TGTGCCAGCAGTGAAGCGGTGGCGGGAGCGAACACCGGGGAGCTGTTTTTT. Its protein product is CASSEAVAGANTGELFF.

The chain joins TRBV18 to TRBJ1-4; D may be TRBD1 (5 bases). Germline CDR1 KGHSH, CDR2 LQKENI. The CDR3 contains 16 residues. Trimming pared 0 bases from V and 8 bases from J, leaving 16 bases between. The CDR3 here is CASSPPRAGRGEKLFF. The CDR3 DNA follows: TGTGCCAGCTCACCACCGAGGGCAGGGAGAGGCGAAAAACTGTTTTTT.

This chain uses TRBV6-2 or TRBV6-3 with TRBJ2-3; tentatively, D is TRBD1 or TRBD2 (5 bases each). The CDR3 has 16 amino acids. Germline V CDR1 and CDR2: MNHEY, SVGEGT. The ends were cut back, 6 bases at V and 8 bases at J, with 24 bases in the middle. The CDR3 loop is CASSLGEGTWARTQYF. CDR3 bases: TGTGCCAGCAGCCTGGGGGAAGGGACCTGGGCTCGTACGCAGTATTTT.

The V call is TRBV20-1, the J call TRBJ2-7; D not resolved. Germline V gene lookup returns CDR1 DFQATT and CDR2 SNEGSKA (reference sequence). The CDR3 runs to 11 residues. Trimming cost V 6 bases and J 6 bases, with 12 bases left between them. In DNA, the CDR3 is TGCAGTGCCTACCCCTCCGTCGAGCAGTACTTC. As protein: CSAYPSVEQYF.

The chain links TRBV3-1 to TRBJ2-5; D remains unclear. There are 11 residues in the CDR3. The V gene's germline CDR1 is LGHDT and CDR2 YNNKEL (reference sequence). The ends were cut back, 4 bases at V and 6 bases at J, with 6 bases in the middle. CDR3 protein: CASSRRQTQYF. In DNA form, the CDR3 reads TGTGCCAGCAGCCGGCGGCAGACCCAGTACTTC.

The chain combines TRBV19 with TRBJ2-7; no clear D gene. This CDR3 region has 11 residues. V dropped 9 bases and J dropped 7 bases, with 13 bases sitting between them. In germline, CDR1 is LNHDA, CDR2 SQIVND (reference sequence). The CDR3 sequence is CASGYLREQYF. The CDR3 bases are TGTGCCAGCGGGTATCTACGGGAGCAGTACTTC. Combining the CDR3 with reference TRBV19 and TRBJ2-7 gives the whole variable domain DGGITQSPKYLFRKEGQNVTLSCEQNLNHDAMYWYRQDPGQGLRLIYYSQIVNDFQKGDIAEGYSVSREKKESFPLTVTSAQKNPTAFYLCASGYLREQYFGPGTRLTVT.

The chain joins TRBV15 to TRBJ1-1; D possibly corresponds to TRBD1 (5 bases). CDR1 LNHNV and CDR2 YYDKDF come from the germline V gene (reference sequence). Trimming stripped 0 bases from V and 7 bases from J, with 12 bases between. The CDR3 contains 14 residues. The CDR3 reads CATSRDVAGFEAFF. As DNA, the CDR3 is TGTGCCACCAGCAGAGATGTGGCAGGGTTTGAAGCTTTCTTT.

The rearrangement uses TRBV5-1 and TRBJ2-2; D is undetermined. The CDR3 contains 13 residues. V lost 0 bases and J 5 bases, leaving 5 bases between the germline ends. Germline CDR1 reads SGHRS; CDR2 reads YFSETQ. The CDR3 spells CASSLELTGELFF. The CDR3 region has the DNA TGCGCCAGCAGCTTGGAGCTTACCGGGGAGCTGTTTTTT.

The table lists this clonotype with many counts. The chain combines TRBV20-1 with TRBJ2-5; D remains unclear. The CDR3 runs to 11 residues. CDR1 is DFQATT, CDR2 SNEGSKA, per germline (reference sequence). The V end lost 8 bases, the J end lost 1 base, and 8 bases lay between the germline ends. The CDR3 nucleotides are TGCAGTACCCGGGCCCAAGAGACCCAGTACTTC. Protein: CSTRAQETQYF.

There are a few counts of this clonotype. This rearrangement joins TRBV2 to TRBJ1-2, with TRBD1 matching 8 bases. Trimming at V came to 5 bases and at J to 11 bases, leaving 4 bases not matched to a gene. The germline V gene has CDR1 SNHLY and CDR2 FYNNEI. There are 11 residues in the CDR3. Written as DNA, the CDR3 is TGTGCCAGCAGTCGACAGGGGACATACACCTTC. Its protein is CASSRQGTYTF.

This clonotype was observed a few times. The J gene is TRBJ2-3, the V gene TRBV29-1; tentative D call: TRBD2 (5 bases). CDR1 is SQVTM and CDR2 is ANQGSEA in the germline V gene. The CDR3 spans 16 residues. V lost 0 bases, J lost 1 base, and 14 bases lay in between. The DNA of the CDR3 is TGCAGCGTTGAAGACTTGGGGATGGGAGGCACAGATACGCAGTATTTT. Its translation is CSVEDLGMGGTDTQYF.

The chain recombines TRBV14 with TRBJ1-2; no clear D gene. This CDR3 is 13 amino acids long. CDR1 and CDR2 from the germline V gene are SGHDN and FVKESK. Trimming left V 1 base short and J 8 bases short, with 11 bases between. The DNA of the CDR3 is TGTGCCAGCAGCCAAGCCGGGGTGGGCGGCTACACCTTC. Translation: CASSQAGVGGYTF.

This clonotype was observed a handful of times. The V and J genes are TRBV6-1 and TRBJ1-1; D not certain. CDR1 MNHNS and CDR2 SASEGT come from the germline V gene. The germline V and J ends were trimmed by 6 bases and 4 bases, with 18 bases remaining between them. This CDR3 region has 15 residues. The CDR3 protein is CASRAPAGKGTEAFF. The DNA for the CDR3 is TGTGCCAGCAGAGCCCCTGCCGGTAAGGGCACTGAAGCTTTCTTT.

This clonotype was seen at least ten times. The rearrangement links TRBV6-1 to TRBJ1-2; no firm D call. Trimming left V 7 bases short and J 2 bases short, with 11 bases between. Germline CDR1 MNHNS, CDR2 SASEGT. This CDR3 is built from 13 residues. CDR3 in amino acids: CASIRTVNYGYTF. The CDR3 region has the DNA TGTGCCAGCATCCGTACAGTGAACTATGGCTACACCTTC.

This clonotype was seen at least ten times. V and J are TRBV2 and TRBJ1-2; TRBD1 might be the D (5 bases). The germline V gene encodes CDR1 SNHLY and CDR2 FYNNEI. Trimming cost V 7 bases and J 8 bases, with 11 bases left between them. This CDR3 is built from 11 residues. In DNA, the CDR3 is TGTGCCAGCATGGAGGGGCTGGGCTACACCTTC. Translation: CASMEGLGYTF. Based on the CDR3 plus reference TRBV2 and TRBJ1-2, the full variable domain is EPEVTQTPSHQVTQMGQEVILRCVPISNHLYFYWYRQILGQKVEFLVSFYNNEISEKSEIFDDQFSVERPDGSNFTLKIRSTKLEDSAMYFCASMEGLGYTFGSGTRLTVV.

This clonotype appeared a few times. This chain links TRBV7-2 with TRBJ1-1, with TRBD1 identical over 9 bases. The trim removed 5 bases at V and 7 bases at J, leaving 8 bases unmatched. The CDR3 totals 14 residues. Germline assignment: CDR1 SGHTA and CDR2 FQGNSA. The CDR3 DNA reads TGTGCCAGCAGCCTAACAGGGGGCGATGGTGAAGCTTTCTTT. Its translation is CASSLTGGDGEAFF. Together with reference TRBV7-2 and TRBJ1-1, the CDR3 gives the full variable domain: GAGVSQSPSNKVTEKGKDVELRCDPISGHTALYWYRQSLGQGLEFLIYFQGNSAPDKSGLPSDRFSAERTGGSVSTLTIQRTQQEDSAVYLCASSLTGGDGEAFFGQGTRLTVV.

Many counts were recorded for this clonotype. The CDR3 DNA sequence: TGTGCCAGCAGTCCCACAGGAGAACGGCAGTACTTC. Translation: CASSPTGERQYF. The rearrangement links TRBV6-1 to TRBJ2-7, with D perhaps matching TRBD1 (5 bases). The CDR3 sequence is 12 residues long. Trimming stripped 5 bases from V and 9 bases from J, with 14 bases between. Germline V lookup: CDR1 MNHNS, CDR2 SASEGT.

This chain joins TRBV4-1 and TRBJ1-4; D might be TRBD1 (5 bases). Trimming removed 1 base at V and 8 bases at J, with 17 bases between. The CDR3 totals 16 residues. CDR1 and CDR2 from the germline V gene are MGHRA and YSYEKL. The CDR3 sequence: CASSQGFNRQLEKLFF. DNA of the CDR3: TGCGCCAGCAGCCAAGGTTTTAACAGGCAGTTAGAAAAACTGTTTTTT.